Following are 29 T cell receptor beta chains from one sample sequenced in a study of monozygotic twins with inflammatory bowel disease. TCRdb reprocessed the 5' RACE reads, keeping one entry per CDR3 protein, no DNA. Reported are around 370,000 distinct CDR3 sequences; the ten largest clones contain approximately 2.4%. The sample taken for sequencing was blood. The receptors here all came from a human donor with ulcerative colitis or Crohn's disease, or a healthy co-twin of an affected twin (not recorded which).

The chain links TRBV6-1 to TRBJ1-2; TCRdb lists TRBD1, though no DNA is available to test this call. CDR3 length: 13 amino acids. Per the germline V gene, CDR1 is MNHNS and CDR2 is SASEGT. The CDR3 is CASSQDNRQGYTF.

CDR3 amino acids: CASSSGTQVAKNIQYF. The chain links TRBV27 to TRBJ2-4; TCRdb returns TRBD1, unconfirmable since there is no DNA. The CDR3 runs to 16 residues. Germline V gives CDR1 MNHEY, CDR2 SMNVEV (reference sequence).

The rearrangement joins TRBV19 to TRBJ2-1; the TRBD2 assignment by TCRdb is unverifiable without DNA. The CDR3 covers 15 residues. Germline lookup yields CDR1 LNHDA and CDR2 SQIVND (reference sequence). CDR3 amino acids: CACRKGTSGGPRQFF.

The rearrangement uses TRBV10-2 and TRBJ2-5; without DNA, the TCRdb call of TRBD1 cannot be checked. CDR1 is WSHSY, CDR2 SAAADI, per germline. The CDR3 is 14 amino acids. CDR3 residues: CASRGQGNQKTQYF.

The rearrangement links TRBV7-2 to TRBJ2-1; lacking DNA, the TRBD2 call made by TCRdb goes unchecked. The V gene's germline CDR1 is SGHTA and CDR2 FQGNSA. The CDR3 extends over 16 amino acids. CDR3 sequence: CASSSRLAGARNEQFF.

The chain uses TRBV7-2 and TRBJ2-1. This CDR3 comprises 15 residues. CDR1 SGHTA and CDR2 FQGNSA come from the germline V gene. CDR3 in amino acids: CASSPSGDSYNEQFF.

The genes are TRBV27 and TRBJ2-1; TCRdb designates TRBD2, a call that cannot be tested without DNA. This CDR3 is built from 17 residues. Germline V gene sequence: CDR1 MNHEY, CDR2 SMNVEV (reference sequence). CDR3 amino acids: CASSLRLAGGHSNEQFF.

The chain is built from TRBV5-4 and TRBJ2-3; the D gene TCRdb calls, TRBD1, cannot be checked with no DNA. CDR1 is SGHNT and CDR2 is YYREEE in the germline V gene (reference sequence). This CDR3 is built from 15 residues. The CDR3 is CASSPDRGYTDTQYF. The variable domain in full, with the rest retrieved from reference TRBV5-4 and TRBJ2-3, is ETGVTQSPTHLIKTRGQQVTLRCSSQSGHNTVSWYQQALGQGPQFIFQYYREEENGRGNFPPRFSGLQFPNYSSELNVNALELDDSALYLCASSPDRGYTDTQYFGPGTRLTVL.

This chain connects TRBV5-1 to TRBJ1-1; TCRdb designates TRBD1, a call that cannot be tested without DNA. Germline loops: CDR1 SGHRS, CDR2 YFSETQ. The CDR3 contains 16 residues. The CDR3 reads CASSLGPTGLNTEAFF.

J is TRBJ1-1 and V is TRBV12-3 or TRBV12-4. The CDR3 contains 15 residues. The CDR3 sequence is CASSPRRLSNTEAFF.

This chain joins TRBV7-7 and TRBJ2-1; TCRdb's D call, TRBD2, is unchecked because there is no DNA. This CDR3 comprises 16 residues. CDR1 is SSHAT and CDR2 is FNYEAQ in the germline V gene (reference sequence). Here the CDR3 reads CASSLVAGPSYNEQFF. The full variable domain, completed using reference TRBV7-7 and TRBJ2-1, is GAGVSQSPRYKVTKRGQDVTLRCDPISSHATLYWYQQALGQGPEFLTYFNYEAQPDKSGLPSDRFSAERPEGSISTLTIQRTEQRDSAMYRCASSLVAGPSYNEQFFGPGTRLTVL.

The chain has TRBV7-2 and TRBJ2-3; the TCRdb call, TRBD1, lacks DNA for checking. The CDR3 runs to 15 residues. Germline lookup yields CDR1 SGHTA and CDR2 FQGNSA. This chain's CDR3 is CASSLFGTSTDTQYF.

This rearrangement joins TRBV4-3 to TRBJ1-1; checking the TCRdb D call of TRBD1 is not possible without DNA. CDR1 and CDR2 from the germline V gene are LGHNA and YSLEER. The CDR3 length is 15 residues. CDR3 in amino acids: CASSQFDRGNTEAFF.

This chain joins TRBV27 and TRBJ1-2; no DNA is available, so the TRBD1 call from TCRdb remains unchecked. This CDR3 has 15 residues. The germline CDR1 and CDR2 sequences are MNHEY and SMNVEV (reference sequence). The CDR3 reads CASSLRQGAPHGYTF.

The chain combines TRBV18 with TRBJ2-7; TCRdb's D call of TRBD1 is untestable without DNA. The CDR3 length is 15 residues. Looked up from germline, CDR1 is KGHSH and CDR2 is LQKENI. CDR3 sequence reads: CASSPGPDNSYEQYF.

The rearrangement uses TRBV20-1 and TRBJ2-1; with no DNA, the TCRdb D assignment of TRBD1 cannot be verified. Germline loops: CDR1 DFQATT, CDR2 SNEGSKA (reference sequence). CDR3 size: 17 residues. This CDR3 reads CSARASLAGGRNNEQFF.

The chain links TRBV5-5 to TRBJ2-1; TCRdb's D call, TRBD1, is unchecked because there is no DNA. The CDR3 has 17 amino acids. Germline V CDR1 and CDR2: SGHKS, YYEKEE (reference sequence). This chain's CDR3 is CASSLLSGTSSYNEQFF.

The chain recombines TRBV7-8 with TRBJ2-5; TCRdb indicates TRBD2, and absent DNA this call remains unverified. The CDR3 totals 14 residues. Germline CDR1 and CDR2: SGHVS and FQNEAQ. CDR3 amino acids: CASSLDLLAETQYF.

This rearrangement joins TRBV7-2 to TRBJ2-4; TCRdb indicates TRBD1, and absent DNA this call remains unverified. This CDR3 spans 15 amino acids. The germline gives CDR1 SGHTA, CDR2 FQGNSA. CDR3 in amino acids: CASRPGGVGMGIQYF.

The chain has TRBV24-1 and TRBJ2-1; the D gene TCRdb calls, TRBD1, cannot be checked with no DNA. Germline CDR1 KGHDR, CDR2 SFDVKD. The CDR3 covers 17 residues. CDR3 sequence reads: CATTPGQGAGGYNEQFF.

This chain uses TRBV7-8 with TRBJ2-2; TCRdb's D call of TRBD1 is untestable without DNA. Germline CDR1 and CDR2: SGHVS and FQNEAQ. CDR3 length: 13 residues. This CDR3 is CASSLDRTGAALF.

CDR3 loop: CASTLNLGHGNQPQHF. The V call is TRBV27, the J call TRBJ1-5; TCRdb picks TRBD1, but there is no DNA to check that call. CDR1 is MNHEY and CDR2 is SMNVEV in the germline V gene (reference sequence). The CDR3 sequence is 16 residues long.

This chain links TRBV5-1 with TRBJ2-5; the D call from TCRdb, TRBD2, cannot be confirmed without DNA. The CDR3 sequence is 15 residues long. In germline, CDR1 is SGHRS, CDR2 YFSETQ. CDR3 loop: CASSFTSGGKETQYF. Full variable domain (rest looked up from reference TRBV5-1 and TRBJ2-5): KAGVTQTPRYLIKTRGQQVTLSCSPISGHRSVSWYQQTPGQGLQFLFEYFSETQRNKGNFPGRFSGRQFSNSRSEMNVSTLELGDSALYLCASSFTSGGKETQYFGPGTRLLVL.

The chain carries TRBV28 and TRBJ1-1; the D call of TRBD1 rests on TCRdb alone, since no DNA is present to check it. The CDR3 spans 14 residues. Germline CDR1 reads MDHEN; CDR2 reads SYDVKM. CDR3 loop: CASRAGTANTEAFF.

V and J are TRBV3-1 and TRBJ1-6; TCRdb returns TRBD1, unconfirmable since there is no DNA. The CDR3 runs to 15 residues. The germline gives CDR1 LGHDT, CDR2 YNNKEL (reference sequence). CDR3 amino acids: CASSLRVAMGAPLHF.

J is TRBJ1-4 and V is TRBV20-1. Germline V gene lookup returns CDR1 DFQATT and CDR2 SNEGSKA (reference sequence). The CDR3 is 15 residues long. The chain's CDR3 is CSARVDYRRNEKLFF.

The CDR3 sequence: CASSLNRGRYEQFF. The rearrangement joins TRBV11-2 to TRBJ2-1; TCRdb's assignment of TRBD1 cannot be checked, as there is no DNA. CDR1 is SGHAT and CDR2 is FQNNGV in the germline V gene. The CDR3 is 14 amino acids.

The chain employs TRBV20-1 and TRBJ2-7. The CDR3 extends over 16 amino acids. The germline gives CDR1 DFQATT, CDR2 SNEGSKA (reference sequence). The CDR3 spells CSADSSDIASSYEQYF.

The CDR3 sequence: CASSQRGSETQYF. The J gene is TRBJ2-5, the V gene TRBV11-3; there is no DNA to check the TCRdb D call of TRBD2. Germline V CDR1 and CDR2: SGHNT, YENEEA. There are 13 residues in the CDR3.